This paragraph covers one TCR beta chain sequence. Its antigen remains unidentified. V was clipped by 2 bases and J by 5 bases, with 12 bases between them. CDR1 and CDR2 (germline): LNHDA, SQIVND (reference sequence). The CDR3 runs to 14 residues. Healthy Caucasians provided all donations. This sample is drawn from a study of identical twins. General study results and limits: These conclusions were based on statistical analysis (cross-sectional, not following the same donors).

TCRdb re-derived calls from the 5' RACE reads in MiXCR, one entry per CDR3 protein. The repertoire holds some 590,000 distinct CDR3 sequences, with nearly 10% as singletons. The same sample was also used in a study of yellow fever vaccine responses in identical twins. That work states: Twins reportedly showed a vaccine T cell response that seemed partly convergent and partly personalized.

The sequenced sample was PBMCs. V usage is TRBV19 and J usage is TRBJ2-5, with D possibly being TRBD1 (6 bases). The receptor's source is a woman under 30 in good health. The CDR3: CASSISGDGETQYF. The CDR3 nucleotides read TGTGCCAGTAGTATATCAGGGGATGGGGAGACCCAGTACTTC.